This TCR beta chain appears in the sequencing data of a study of molecular identifiers for immune sequencing clone quantification. Naive CD8 T cells were picked out by sorting for CD8+CD4-CCR7+CD45RA+. TCRdb itself ran the PCR reads through MiXCR, one entry per CDR3 protein. The sample carries roughly 86,000 distinct CDR3 sequences, under 20% recorded once. Broader study findings: Highly expanded clones may be undercounted when identical TCR molecules share barcodes. More than 97% of effector molecules, versus under 1% of naive-cell molecules, belonged to clones above 20 RNA copies.

CDR3 length: 17 amino acids. Germline V gives CDR1 MNHNY, CDR2 SVGAGI (reference sequence). This clonotype has at least ten counts. The antigen remains undetermined. An end of the junction does not agree with germline; a read error may underlie this. This clonotype was obtained from a human donor in good health. Some libraries in this study had Jurkat cell RNA spiked in. The J gene is TRBJ2-5, the V gene TRBV6-6, with TRBD2 matching 10 bases. The sequencing sample was made of naive CD8+ T cells from blood, with Jurkat cell RNA spiked in. Indicated subset: FACS-sorted CD8+CD4-CCR7+CD45RA+ naive T cells. CDR3 bases: TGTGCCACCAGTTACTCAATATCGGCTAGCGGGGGTAGGACCCAGTACTTC. Translated, it gives CATSYSISASGGRTQYF.